This TCR beta chain came from a study of Ad26.COV2.S vaccination and SARS-CoV-2 variants. Data came from immunoSEQ multiplex PCR; TCRdb stores just in-frame clones and leaves some out. This table has about 680,000 clones, more than 80% appearing once. The treatment: over 15 received Ad26.COV2.S at low or high dose, single or two shots; about 5 received placebo; per-sample allocation not given. After the first vaccine or placebo injection, samples were drawn on day 63. Germline values: CDR1 LNHDA, CDR2 SQIVND (reference sequence). Unmatched junction bases numbered 14, after V lost 10 bases and J lost 4 bases. The CDR3 covers 16 residues. General study findings and limits: Participants in the vaccine arm had higher spike-specific TCR breadth; placebo recipients had lower. Breadth and depth estimates from TCRs may understate total T cell responses.

To note about this clone: Its target is unknown.

The sequences come from peripheral blood, collected in a trial of Ad26.COV2.S vaccine versus placebo. V usage is TRBV19 and J usage is TRBJ2-3, with 10 bases aligning to TRBD2. The TCR was taken from a person aged 18-65 years who received the Ad26.COV2.S COVID-19 vaccine or a placebo. The CDR3 reads CATSRGSSGSADTQYF. Here the CDR3 DNA reads TGTGCCACGAGTAGGGGGTCTAGCGGGAGCGCAGATACGCAGTATTTT.